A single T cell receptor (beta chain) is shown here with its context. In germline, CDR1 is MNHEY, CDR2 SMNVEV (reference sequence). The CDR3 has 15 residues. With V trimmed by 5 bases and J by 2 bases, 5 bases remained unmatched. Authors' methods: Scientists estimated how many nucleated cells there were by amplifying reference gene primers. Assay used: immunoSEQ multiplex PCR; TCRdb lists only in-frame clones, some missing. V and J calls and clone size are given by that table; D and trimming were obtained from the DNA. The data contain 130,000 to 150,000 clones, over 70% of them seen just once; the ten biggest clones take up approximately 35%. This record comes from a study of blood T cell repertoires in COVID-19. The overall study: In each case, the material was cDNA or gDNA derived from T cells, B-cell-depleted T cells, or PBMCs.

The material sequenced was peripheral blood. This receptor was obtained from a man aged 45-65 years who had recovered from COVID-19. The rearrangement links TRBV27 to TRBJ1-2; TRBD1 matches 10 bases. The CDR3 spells CASSRQGAKNYGYTF. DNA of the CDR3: TGTGCCAGCAGTCGACAGGGGGCTAAAAACTATGGCTACACCTTC.